This T cell receptor beta chain was sequenced during a study of shared clonotypes between healthy human individuals. The CDR3 loop spans 13 amino acids. Trimming stripped 4 bases from V and 9 bases from J, with 15 bases between. Germline lookup yields CDR1 ENHRY and CDR2 SYGVKD. Sequencing used immunoSEQ multiplex PCR; TCRdb keeps in-frame clones, though not all of them. The sample shows 2 million or so clones, approximately 95% of them seen only once. Sequenced: naive CD4+ T cells sorted from blood. Subset of the sample: CD45RA+ positively selected. This receptor was taken from a man aged 18 to 30 in good health. The chain has TRBV10-3 and TRBJ2-5, with D tentatively TRBD1 or TRBD2 (5 bases each). CDR3 bases: TGTGCCATCAGTGCAGGGAGTGTGTGGGCCCAGTACTTC. Translated, it gives CAISAGSVWAQYF.